Following are 2 T cell receptor beta chains from one sample sequenced in a study of blood T cell repertoires in COVID-19. The data were produced by immunoSEQ multiplex PCR, yet TCRdb's version contains in-frame clones alone and is incomplete. The sample contains some 250,000 clones, around 88% of which appear only once. The source material was peripheral blood. The receptors were gathered from a man aged 25 to 40 with active or convalescent COVID-19.

The chain uses TRBV19 and TRBJ1-3; no firm D call. Germline assignment: CDR1 LNHDA and CDR2 SQIVND (reference sequence). V lost 2 bases and J 0 bases, leaving 8 bases between the germline ends. The CDR3 is 15 residues long. CDR3 region: CASSISWSSGNTIYF. CDR3 DNA: TGTGCCAGTAGTATATCGTGGAGCTCTGGAAACACCATATATTTT.

This chain uses TRBV5-5 with TRBJ2-3; D gene unclear. Germline V gives CDR1 SGHKS, CDR2 YYEKEE (reference sequence). V shed 0 bases and J shed 8 bases, with 7 bases lying between them. The CDR3 contains 12 residues. CDR3 loop: CASSLDSRTQYF. In DNA, the CDR3 is TGTGCCAGCAGCTTGGATTCGCGTACGCAGTATTTT.